This record concerns one T cell receptor (beta chain) sequence. Its antigen is still unknown. TCRdb independently ran MiXCR on the 5' RACE reads; one entry per CDR3 protein. The sample contains 200,000 to 250,000 distinct CDR3 sequences, more than 6.5% of which appear only once. The data derive from a study of identical twins. Study findings and constraints: Fewer insertions characterized abundant cord blood beta clonotypes, whereas memory repertoires showed none. Conclusions relied on cross-sectional statistical analysis, not following the same donors. Invariant MAIT and iNKT cells may have partly biased zero-insertion analyses.

CDR1 is DFQATT, CDR2 SNEGSKA, per germline (reference sequence). V dropped 3 bases and J dropped 0 bases, with 12 bases sitting between them. The CDR3 loop spans 14 amino acids. The data were also submitted as part of a second study, on yellow fever vaccine responses in identical twins.

This sequence originates from a woman in her late teens or twenties in good health. The rearrangement links TRBV20-1 to TRBJ2-7; D is undetermined. The source material was memory (CD45RO+) T cells sorted from blood. The CDR3 sequence is CSASSRVFSYEQYF. Here the CDR3 DNA reads TGCAGTGCTAGCTCCCGCGTTTTCTCCTACGAGCAGTACTTC.